This T cell receptor (beta chain) was recorded in a study of T cell responses to AZD1222 COVID-19 vaccine. Findings and limits, study-wide: Of spike-specific TCRs, nearly half reportedly target regions left unmutated in variants. Clonal diversity was possibly underestimated, and white British individuals and females predominated among donors. Baseline seropositivity characterized only a handful of AZD1222 recipients. Two AZD1222 administrations were followed by greater Spike-specific TCR breadth and depth.

This CDR3 has 13 amino acids. The germline V and J ends were trimmed by 6 bases and 4 bases, with 13 bases remaining between them. Germline CDR1 MNHEY, CDR2 SMNVEV (reference sequence). For this clone: Its specificity is unknown.

The assay was immunoSEQ multiplex PCR, and TCRdb's table has in-frame clones only and misses some. The sample holds approximately 120,000 clones, about 88% seen once. The material sequenced was peripheral blood, taken on day 0 of AZD1222 vaccination. The J gene is TRBJ2-7, the V gene TRBV27, with D maybe TRBD1 (6 bases). This clonotype originated in an adult in good health. The chain's CDR3 is CASRGRGWYEQYF. The CDR3 DNA reads as TGTGCCAGCAGGGGCAGGGGTTGGTACGAGCAGTACTTC.